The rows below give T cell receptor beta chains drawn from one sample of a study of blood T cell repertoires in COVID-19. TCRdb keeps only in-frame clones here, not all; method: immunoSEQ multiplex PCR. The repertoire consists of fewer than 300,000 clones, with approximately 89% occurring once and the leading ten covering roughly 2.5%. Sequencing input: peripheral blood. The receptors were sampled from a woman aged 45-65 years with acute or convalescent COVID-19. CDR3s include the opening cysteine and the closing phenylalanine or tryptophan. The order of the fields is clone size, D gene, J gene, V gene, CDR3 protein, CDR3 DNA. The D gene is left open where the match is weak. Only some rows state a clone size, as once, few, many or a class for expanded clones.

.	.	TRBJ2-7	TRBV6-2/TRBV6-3	CASSYLAVGEQYF	TGTGCCAGCAGTTACCTAGCTGTCGGCGAGCAGTACTTC
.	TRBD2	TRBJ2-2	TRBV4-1	CASSQPGLAGTGELFF	TGCGCCAGCAGCCAACCGGGACTAGCGGGCACCGGGGAGCTGTTTTTT
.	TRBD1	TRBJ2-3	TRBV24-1	CATSDMGQGARYTQYF	TGTGCCACCAGTGATATGGGACAGGGGGCACGATATACGCAGTATTTT
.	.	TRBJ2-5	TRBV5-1	CASSSQGGRETQYF	TGCGCCAGCAGCTCTCAGGGAGGACGGGAGACCCAGTACTTC
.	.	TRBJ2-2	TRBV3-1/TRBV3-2	CASSLTTRARGELFF	TGTGCCAGCAGCCTGACAACTAGGGCCCGCGGGGAGCTGTTTTTT
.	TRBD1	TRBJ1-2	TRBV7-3	CASSPGTGIANYGYTF	TGTGCCAGCAGCCCGGGGACAGGAATAGCTAACTATGGCTACACCTTC
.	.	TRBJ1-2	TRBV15	CATSRAGQPNYGYTF	TGTGCCACCAGCAGGGCGGGGCAGCCTAACTATGGCTACACCTTC
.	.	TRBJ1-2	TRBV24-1	CATSDEGDPFYGYTF	TGTGCCACCAGTGATGAGGGCGACCCTTTTTATGGCTACACCTTC
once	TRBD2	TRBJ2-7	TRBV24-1	CATSDTGLGVEQYF	TGTGCCACCAGTGACACGGGACTAGGGGTCGAGCAGTACTTC
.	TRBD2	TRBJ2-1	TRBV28	CASSLVGLAGVTNEQFF	TGTGCCAGCAGTCTAGTCGGACTAGCGGGAGTAACCAATGAGCAGTTCTTC